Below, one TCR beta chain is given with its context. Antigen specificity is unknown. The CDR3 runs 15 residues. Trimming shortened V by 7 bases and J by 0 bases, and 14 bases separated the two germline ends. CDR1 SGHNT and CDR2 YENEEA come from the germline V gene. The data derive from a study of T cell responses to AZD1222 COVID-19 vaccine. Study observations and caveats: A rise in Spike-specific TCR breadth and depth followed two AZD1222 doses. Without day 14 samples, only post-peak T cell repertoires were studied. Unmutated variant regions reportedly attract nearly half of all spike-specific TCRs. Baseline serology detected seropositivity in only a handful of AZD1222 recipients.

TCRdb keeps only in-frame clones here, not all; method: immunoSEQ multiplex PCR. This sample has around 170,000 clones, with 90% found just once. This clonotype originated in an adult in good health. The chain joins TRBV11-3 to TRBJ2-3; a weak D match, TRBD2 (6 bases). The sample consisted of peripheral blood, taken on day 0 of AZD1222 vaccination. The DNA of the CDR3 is TGTGCCAGCAATCCGGGAGTGGCTAGCACAGATACGCAGTATTTT. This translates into CASNPGVASTDTQYF.